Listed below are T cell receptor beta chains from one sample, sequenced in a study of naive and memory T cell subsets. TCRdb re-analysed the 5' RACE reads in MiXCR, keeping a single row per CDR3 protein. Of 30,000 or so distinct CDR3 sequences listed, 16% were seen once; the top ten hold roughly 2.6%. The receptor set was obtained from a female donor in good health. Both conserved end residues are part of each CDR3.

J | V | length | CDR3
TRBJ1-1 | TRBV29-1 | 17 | CSGFGRKRDSLNTEAFF
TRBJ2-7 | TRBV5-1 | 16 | CASSLGSSGQGHEQYF
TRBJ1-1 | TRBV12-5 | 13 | CASGNSVNTEAFF
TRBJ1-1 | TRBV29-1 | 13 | CSSGTGSNTEAFF
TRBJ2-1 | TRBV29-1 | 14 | CSGLGGSSYNEQFF
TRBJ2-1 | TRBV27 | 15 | CASMAGSGYYNEQFF
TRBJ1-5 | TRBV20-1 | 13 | CSAREDSNQPQHF
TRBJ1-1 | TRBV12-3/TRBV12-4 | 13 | CASSFLDPWEAFF
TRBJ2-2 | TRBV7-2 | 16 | CASSLSNLPRGGELFF
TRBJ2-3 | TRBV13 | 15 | CASSSTGGRTDTQYF
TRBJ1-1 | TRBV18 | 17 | CASSPPTGNPLNTEAFF
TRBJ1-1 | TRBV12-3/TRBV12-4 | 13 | CASSLGNRAEAFF
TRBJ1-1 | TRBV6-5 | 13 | CASSYSENTEAFF
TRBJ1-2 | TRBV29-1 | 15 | CSVESPGQGFYGYTF
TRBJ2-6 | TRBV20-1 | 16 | CSAPASGGSGANVLTF
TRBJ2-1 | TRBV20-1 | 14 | CSATLGLGYNEQFF
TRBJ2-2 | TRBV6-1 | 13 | CAIGTRDTGELFF
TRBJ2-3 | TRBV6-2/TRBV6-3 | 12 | CASSTRTDTQYF
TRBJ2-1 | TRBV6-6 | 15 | CASSYTALAYNEQFF
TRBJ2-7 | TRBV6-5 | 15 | CASRRDSTVSYEQYF
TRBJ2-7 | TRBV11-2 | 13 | CASTAGIGDEQYF
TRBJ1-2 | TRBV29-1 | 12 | CSVEVGSNGYTF
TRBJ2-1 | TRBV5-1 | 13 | CASRGGSLNEQFF
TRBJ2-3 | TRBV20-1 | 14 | CSASLGVHPDTQYF
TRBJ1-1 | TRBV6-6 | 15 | CASRRDSSMNTEAFF
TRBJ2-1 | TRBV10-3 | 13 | CAISESWTNEQFF
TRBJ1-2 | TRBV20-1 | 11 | CSARDMDSSYF
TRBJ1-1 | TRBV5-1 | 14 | CASSLPGQYTEAFF
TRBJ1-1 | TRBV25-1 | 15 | CASSQRVRATNEAFF
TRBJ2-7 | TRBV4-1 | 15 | CASSPGLAWSGEQYF
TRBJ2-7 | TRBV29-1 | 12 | CSVTLEGYRQYF
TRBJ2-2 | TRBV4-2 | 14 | CASSQRLNTGELFF
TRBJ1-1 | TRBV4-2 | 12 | CASSQGVTEAFF
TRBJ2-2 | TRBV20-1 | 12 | CSAKGSTGELFF
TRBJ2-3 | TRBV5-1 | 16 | CASSLTPGQGTDTQYF
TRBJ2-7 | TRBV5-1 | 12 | CASSWDSHEQYF
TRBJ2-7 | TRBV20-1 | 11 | CSAQLSGEQYF
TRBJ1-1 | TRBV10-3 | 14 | CAITEGGRATEAFF
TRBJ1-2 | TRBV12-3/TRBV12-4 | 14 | CASSPRGGRDGYTF
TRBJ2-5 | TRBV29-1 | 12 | CSVAAGQETQYF
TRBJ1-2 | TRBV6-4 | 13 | CASRQGAGNGYTF
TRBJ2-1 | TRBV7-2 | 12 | CASSLGRNEQFF
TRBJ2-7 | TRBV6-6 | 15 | CASSYEGTRAYEQYF
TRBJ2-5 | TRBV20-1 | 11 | CSARSSQTQYF
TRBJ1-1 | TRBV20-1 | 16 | CSARDFRGRVNTEAFF
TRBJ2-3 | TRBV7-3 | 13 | CASRLGPTDTQYF
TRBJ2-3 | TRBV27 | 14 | CASSLSSSTDTQYF
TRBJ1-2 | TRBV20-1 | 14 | CSATLTGSGYGYTF